These 20 T cell receptor beta chains were all obtained from the same sample, sequenced in a study of response to subunit inactivated influenza vaccine. TCRdb reprocessed the RT-PCR reads via MiXCR and lists one record per CDR3 protein. The table lists around 520,000 distinct CDR3 sequences, over 9.5% of them singletons. The starting material was PBMCs from blood, obtained on the day of vaccination. The receptors were gathered from a man aged 50 or older who received an inactivated influenza vaccine.

The chain carries TRBV10-3 and TRBJ2-3, with 7 bases that match TRBD2. This CDR3 is 14 amino acids long. V dropped 2 bases and J dropped 2; count of bases not matched to a gene: 1. Germline assignment: CDR1 ENHRY and CDR2 SYGVKD. For the CDR3, the DNA is TGTGCCATCAGTGAGCGGGGGGACACAGATACGCAGTATTTT. It specifies CAISERGDTDTQYF.

V is TRBV3-1 and J is TRBJ2-1, with TRBD2 matching 14 bases. Germline assignment: CDR1 LGHDT and CDR2 YNNKEL (reference sequence). CDR3 size: 16 residues. Unmatched junction bases numbered 11, after V lost 7 bases and J lost 9 bases. CDR3 region: CASTLLGTSGRGEQFF. The DNA of the CDR3 is TGTGCCAGCACCTTACTAGGGACTAGCGGGAGAGGTGAGCAGTTCTTC.

This clonotype occurred many times. J is TRBJ2-7 and V is TRBV4-3, with a weak D call TRBD2 (6 bases). The CDR3 runs to 15 residues. With 3 bases removed from V and 0 bases from J, the gap between germline ends came to 12 bases. In germline, CDR1 is LGHNA, CDR2 YSLEER. The CDR3 nucleotides read TGCGCCAGCAGCCATATAGCGGCCAGCTCCTACGAGCAGTACTTC. Translation gives CASSHIAASSYEQYF.

The CDR3 loop reads CAWSAMTDTQYF. CDR3 DNA: TGTGCCTGGAGTGCCATGACGGATACGCAGTATTTT. The V gene is TRBV30, the J gene TRBJ2-3; D unclear. This CDR3 has 12 amino acids. Trimming stripped 1 base from V and 6 bases from J, with 8 bases between. Germline CDR1 and CDR2: GTSNPN and SVGIG (reference sequence). Complete variable domain (other parts from reference TRBV30 and TRBJ2-3): SQTIHQWPATLVQPVGSPLSLECTVEGTSNPNLYWYRQAAGRGLQLLFYSVGIGQISSEVPQNLSASRPQDRQFILSSKKLLLSDSGFYLCAWSAMTDTQYFGPGTRLTVL.

This chain joins TRBV4-2 and TRBJ2-1; 7 nucleotides agree with TRBD1. V lost 0 bases and J lost 1; bases outside the gene matches: 6. Germline V CDR1 and CDR2: LGHNA, YNFKEQ. This CDR3 region has 17 residues. CDR3 coding DNA: TGTGCCAGCAGCCAAGATATCGGCAGGGGGTCCTACAATGAGCAGTTCTTC. Its translation is CASSQDIGRGSYNEQFF.

This clonotype was counted between two and nine times. The CDR3 protein is CASSLEGPLNEQYF. CDR3 sequence (DNA): TGCGCCAGCAGCTTGGAAGGGCCCCTGAACGAGCAGTACTTC. The chain links TRBV5-1 to TRBJ2-7; no clear D. This CDR3 is 14 amino acids long. V lost 0 bases and J 5 bases, leaving 12 bases between the germline ends. Germline V lookup: CDR1 SGHRS, CDR2 YFSETQ. Drawing the rest from reference TRBV5-1 and TRBJ2-7, the complete variable domain is KAGVTQTPRYLIKTRGQQVTLSCSPISGHRSVSWYQQTPGQGLQFLFEYFSETQRNKGNFPGRFSGRQFSNSRSEMNVSTLELGDSALYLCASSLEGPLNEQYFGPGTRLTVT.

The table lists this clonotype with a few counts. Here the CDR3 reads CASSLGDRPLSGYTF. DNA of the CDR3: TGTGCCAGCAGTTTAGGGGACAGACCCTTAAGTGGCTACACCTTC. J is TRBJ1-2 and V is TRBV12-3 or TRBV12-4, with 7 bases fitting TRBD1. This CDR3 is built from 15 residues. Germline trimming cut 1 base from V and 7 bases from J; bases unmatched to any gene: 9.

This clonotype has just a few counts. The rearrangement links TRBV20-1 to TRBJ1-2; D gene ambiguous. The CDR3 runs to 18 residues. The V end was cut by 6 bases, the J end by 3 bases, with 29 bases between. CDR1 and CDR2 from the germline V gene are DFQATT and SNEGSKA (reference sequence). The CDR3 DNA is TGCAGTGCACGAAGTGACCGTCTGGGTCGAGAATTCTACTATGGCTACACCTTC. This encodes CSARSDRLGREFYYGYTF.

Only a few counts were recorded for this clonotype. The rearrangement joins TRBV24-1 to TRBJ1-4, with 9 nucleotides matching TRBD1. Germline assignment: CDR1 KGHDR and CDR2 SFDVKD. The junction had 8 bases not matched to a gene; V was cut back by 9 bases and J by 7 bases. The CDR3 spans 14 residues. CDR3: CATGTGGAGEKLFF. In DNA, the CDR3 is TGTGCCACCGGAACAGGGGGCGCCGGTGAAAAACTGTTTTTT.

There are a few counts of this clonotype. The chain combines TRBV5-1 with TRBJ2-5, with D perhaps assigned TRBD1 or TRBD2 (5 bases each). The CDR3 covers 15 residues. Trimming pared 4 bases from V and 2 bases from J, leaving 15 bases between. CDR1 SGHRS and CDR2 YFSETQ come from the germline V gene. CDR3 in DNA: TGCGCCAGCAGCGGTGGGACCGCGAAGCAAGAGACCCAGTACTTC. Translating gives CASSGGTAKQETQYF.

The chain couples TRBV7-2 to TRBJ2-1; perhaps TRBD2 as D (6 bases). Between the trimmed V and J ends, which lost 1 base and 4 bases, there was a span of 11 bases. In germline, CDR1 is SGHTA, CDR2 FQGNSA. The CDR3 runs to 15 residues. CDR3 region: CASSLGFGGYNEQFF. DNA of the CDR3: TGTGCCAGCAGCTTAGGGTTCGGGGGATACAATGAGCAGTTCTTC.

This clonotype has just a few counts. The chain carries TRBV6-2 or TRBV6-3 and TRBJ2-1; D uncertain. Germline CDR1 reads MNHEY; CDR2 reads SVGEGT. This CDR3 contains 15 residues. Trimming removed 2 bases at V and 7 bases at J, with 15 bases between. CDR3 sequence (DNA): TGTGCCAGCAGTTACACCCTAGTAGGGATGAATGAGCAGTTCTTC. This translates into CASSYTLVGMNEQFF.

The rearrangement links TRBV5-1 to TRBJ2-3, with a possible D match to TRBD1 (5 bases). This CDR3 is 15 amino acids long. Germline V gene sequence: CDR1 SGHRS, CDR2 YFSETQ. V lost 0 bases to trimming and J lost 4 bases, with 12 bases between them. For the CDR3, the DNA is TGCGCCAGCAGCTTGGCTTGGGGCGGCGCAGATACGCAGTATTTT. This translates into CASSLAWGGADTQYF.

This clonotype was counted a few times. V usage is TRBV10-3 and J usage is TRBJ2-3, with TRBD2 matching over 11 bases. Per the germline V gene, CDR1 is ENHRY and CDR2 is SYGVKD. V was clipped by 0 bases and J by 6 bases; unmatched bases: 5. CDR3 size: 16 residues. The CDR3 nucleotides are TGTGCCATCAGTGAGTCCACTAGCGGGAGATCTGATACGCAGTATTTT. Its translation: CAISESTSGRSDTQYF.

CDR3 nucleotide sequence: TGTGCCAGCAGCTTAGCCCTTCTGGCTAACTGGGGTGTCAATGAGCAGTTCTTC. Protein product: CASSLALLANWGVNEQFF. The chain combines TRBV7-2 with TRBJ2-1; no clear D gene. This CDR3 has 18 residues. Trimming removed 0 bases from V and 6 bases from J, with 21 bases in between. Germline V CDR1 and CDR2: SGHTA, FQGNSA.

This clonotype was detected only a few times. The chain has TRBV29-1 and TRBJ2-5, with 8 bases lining up with TRBD2. The germline V gene has CDR1 SQVTM and CDR2 ANQGSEA. The CDR3 runs 12 residues. Germline trimming cut 8 bases from V and 4 bases from J; bases unmatched to any gene: 6. CDR3 in amino acids: CSTGTSLETQYF. The CDR3 coding sequence is TGCAGCACCGGGACTAGTTTAGAGACCCAGTACTTC.

This clonotype was recorded at least ten times. This chain uses TRBV7-2 with TRBJ2-5; 7 bases match TRBD1. After removal of 3 bases from V and 4 bases from J, the junction contained 2 bases not matched to a gene. CDR1 SGHTA and CDR2 FQGNSA come from the germline V gene. The CDR3 runs to 13 residues. The CDR3: CASSFYRGETQYF. DNA of the CDR3: TGTGCCAGCAGCTTTTACAGGGGAGAGACCCAGTACTTC.

The chain uses TRBV20-1 and TRBJ2-3; 11 positions agree with TRBD2. This CDR3 region has 15 residues. With V trimmed by 1 base and J by 2 bases, 2 bases remained unmatched. The germline CDR1 and CDR2 sequences are DFQATT and SNEGSKA (reference sequence). The CDR3 spells CSARGLAGTTDTQYF. The CDR3 DNA follows: TGCAGTGCTAGAGGACTAGCGGGGACCACAGATACGCAGTATTTT.

At least ten counts were recorded for this clonotype. The rearrangement links TRBV29-1 to TRBJ2-7; 11 nucleotides match TRBD2. The germline V gene encodes CDR1 SQVTM and CDR2 ANQGSEA. The CDR3 is 14 residues long. The junction had 6 bases not matched to a gene; V was cut back by 5 bases and J by 3 bases. As DNA, the CDR3 is TGCAGCGTTTCACCTAGCGGGAGGATCTACGAGCAGTACTTC. Translation: CSVSPSGRIYEQYF.

This clonotype has more than one count but fewer than ten. The chain joins TRBV20-1 to TRBJ2-1; unclear D gene. V lost 4 bases and J lost 3, with 16 bases in between. The germline gives CDR1 DFQATT, CDR2 SNEGSKA (reference sequence). The CDR3 totals 15 residues. The DNA of the CDR3 is TGCAGTGCTAATTACGCTGGGCGGTACTACAATGAGCAGTTCTTC. Amino acid sequence: CSANYAGRYYNEQFF.